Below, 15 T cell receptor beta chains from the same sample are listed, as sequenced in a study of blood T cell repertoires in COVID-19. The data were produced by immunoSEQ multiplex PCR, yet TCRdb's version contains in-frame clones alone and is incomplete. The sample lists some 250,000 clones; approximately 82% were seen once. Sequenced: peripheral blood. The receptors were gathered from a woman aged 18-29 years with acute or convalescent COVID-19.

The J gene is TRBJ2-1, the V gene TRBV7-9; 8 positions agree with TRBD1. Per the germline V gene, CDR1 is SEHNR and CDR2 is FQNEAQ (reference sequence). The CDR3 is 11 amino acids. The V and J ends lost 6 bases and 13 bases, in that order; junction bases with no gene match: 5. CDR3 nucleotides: TGTGCCAGCAGTCCGGACAGGGCCCAGTTCTTC. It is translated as CASSPDRAQFF.

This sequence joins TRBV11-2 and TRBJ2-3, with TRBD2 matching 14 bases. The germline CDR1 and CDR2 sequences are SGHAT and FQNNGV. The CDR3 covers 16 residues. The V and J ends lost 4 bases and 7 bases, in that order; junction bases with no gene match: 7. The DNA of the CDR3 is TGTGCCAGCAGCTCCTCGGGGACTAGCGGGAGAAATACGCAGTATTTT. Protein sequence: CASSSSGTSGRNTQYF.

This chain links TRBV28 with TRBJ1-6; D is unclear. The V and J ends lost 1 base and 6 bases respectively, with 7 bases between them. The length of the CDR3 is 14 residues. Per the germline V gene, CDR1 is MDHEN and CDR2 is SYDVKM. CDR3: CASSLFSGNSPLHF. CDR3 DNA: TGTGCCAGCAGTTTATTTTCCGGTAATTCACCCCTCCACTTT.

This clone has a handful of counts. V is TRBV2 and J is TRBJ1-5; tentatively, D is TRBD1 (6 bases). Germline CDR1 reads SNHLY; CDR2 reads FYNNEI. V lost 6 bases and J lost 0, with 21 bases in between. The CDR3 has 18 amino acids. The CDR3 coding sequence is TGTGCCAGCAGCGCCGACAGGCAACCCTTCTATAGCAATCAGCCCCAGCATTTT. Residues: CASSADRQPFYSNQPQHF.

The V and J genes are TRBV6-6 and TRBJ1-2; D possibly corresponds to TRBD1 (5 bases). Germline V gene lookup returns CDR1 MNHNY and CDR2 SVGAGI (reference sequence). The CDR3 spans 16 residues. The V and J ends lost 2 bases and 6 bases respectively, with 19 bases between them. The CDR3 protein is CASSYGPGQITDGYTF. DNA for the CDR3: TGTGCCAGCAGTTACGGGCCAGGACAAATAACTGATGGCTACACCTTC.

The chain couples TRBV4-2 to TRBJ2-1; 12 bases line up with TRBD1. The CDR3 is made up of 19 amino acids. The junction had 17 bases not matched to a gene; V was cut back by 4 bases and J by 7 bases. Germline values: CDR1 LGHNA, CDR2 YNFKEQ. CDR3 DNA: TGTGCCAGCAGCCTCAAATCATACCCGGGACAGGGGGCTAGAAATGAGCAGTTCTTC. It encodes CASSLKSYPGQGARNEQFF.

CDR3: CASSFKREVSYEQYF. DNA of the CDR3: TGTGCCAGCAGTTTCAAGCGGGAGGTGTCCTACGAGCAGTACTTC. This chain uses TRBV6-9 with TRBJ2-7; TRBD2 matches at 9 bases. Trimming at V came to 4 bases and at J to 1 base, leaving 5 bases not matched to a gene. The V gene's germline CDR1 is MNHGY and CDR2 SVAAGI. This CDR3 comprises 15 residues.

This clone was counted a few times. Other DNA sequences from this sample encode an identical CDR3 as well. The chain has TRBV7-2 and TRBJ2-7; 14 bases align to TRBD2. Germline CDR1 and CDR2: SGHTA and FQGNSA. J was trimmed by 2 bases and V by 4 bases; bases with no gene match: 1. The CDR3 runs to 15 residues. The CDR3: CASSSGLAGAYEQYF. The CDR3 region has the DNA TGTGCCAGCAGCTCGGGACTAGCGGGAGCCTACGAGCAGTACTTC.

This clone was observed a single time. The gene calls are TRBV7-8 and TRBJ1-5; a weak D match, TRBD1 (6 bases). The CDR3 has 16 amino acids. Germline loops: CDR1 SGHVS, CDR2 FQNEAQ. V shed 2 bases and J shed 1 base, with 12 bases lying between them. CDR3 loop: CASSLNGGQSNQPQHF. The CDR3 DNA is TGTGCCAGCAGCTTAAACGGGGGGCAGAGCAATCAGCCCCAGCATTTT.

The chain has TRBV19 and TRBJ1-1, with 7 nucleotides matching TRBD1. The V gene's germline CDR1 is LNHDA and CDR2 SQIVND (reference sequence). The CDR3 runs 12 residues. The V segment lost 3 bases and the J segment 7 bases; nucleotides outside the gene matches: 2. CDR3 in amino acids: CASSMGQIEAFF. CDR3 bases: TGTGCCAGTAGTATGGGACAGATTGAAGCTTTCTTT.

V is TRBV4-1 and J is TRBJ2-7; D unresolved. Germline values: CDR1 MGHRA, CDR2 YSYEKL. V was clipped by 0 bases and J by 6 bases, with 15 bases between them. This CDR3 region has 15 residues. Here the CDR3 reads CASSQDEGPAAEQYF. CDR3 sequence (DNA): TGCGCCAGCAGCCAAGACGAAGGCCCCGCGGCCGAGCAGTACTTC.

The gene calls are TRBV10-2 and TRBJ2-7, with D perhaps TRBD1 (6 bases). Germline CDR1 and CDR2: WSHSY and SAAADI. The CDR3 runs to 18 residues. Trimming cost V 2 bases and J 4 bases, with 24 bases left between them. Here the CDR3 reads CASSERSGVRFLYYEQYF. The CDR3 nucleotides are TGCGCCAGCAGTGAGCGGTCAGGGGTACGTTTCTTGTATTACGAGCAGTACTTC.

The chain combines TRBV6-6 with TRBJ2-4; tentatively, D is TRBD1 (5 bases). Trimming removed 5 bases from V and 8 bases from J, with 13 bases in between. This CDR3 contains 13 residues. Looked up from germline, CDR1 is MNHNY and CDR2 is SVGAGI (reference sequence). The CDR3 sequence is CASSPGRSDIQYF. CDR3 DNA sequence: TGTGCCAGCAGTCCAGGGCGGTCGGACATTCAGTACTTC.

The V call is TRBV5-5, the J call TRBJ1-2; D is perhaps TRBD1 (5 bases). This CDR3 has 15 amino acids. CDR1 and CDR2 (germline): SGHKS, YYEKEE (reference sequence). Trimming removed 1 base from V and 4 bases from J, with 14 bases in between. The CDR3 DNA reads TGTGCCAGCAGCTTGACGACAGCCATCTCCTATGGCTACACCTTC. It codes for CASSLTTAISYGYTF. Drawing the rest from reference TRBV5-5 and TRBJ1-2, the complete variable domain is DAGVTQSPTHLIKTRGQQVTLRCSPISGHKSVSWYQQVLGQGPQFIFQYYEKEERGRGNFPDRFSARQFPNYSSELNVNALLLGDSALYLCASSLTTAISYGYTFGSGTRLTVV.

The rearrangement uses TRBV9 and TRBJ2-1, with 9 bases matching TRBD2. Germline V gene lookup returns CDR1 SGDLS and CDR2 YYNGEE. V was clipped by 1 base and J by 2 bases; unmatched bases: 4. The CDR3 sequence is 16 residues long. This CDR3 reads CASSVSTSGTYNEQFF. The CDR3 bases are TGTGCCAGCAGCGTATCGACTAGCGGCACCTACAATGAGCAGTTCTTC.